The clone carrying this TCR beta chain was seen a single time. The data belong to a study of patients and donors after allogeneic stem cell transplantation. J lost 5 bases, V lost 4 bases, and 5 bases had no gene match. This CDR3 contains 15 residues. Germline CDR1 is SQVTM and CDR2 is ANQGSEA. MiXCR, run by TCRdb on the RT-PCR reads, gives a single entry per CDR3 protein. The sample shows tens of thousands of distinct CDR3 sequences, about 48% of them seen only once. This TCR was recovered from a human donor who was either an allogeneic HSCT recipient or a stem cell or donor lymphocyte infusion donor (not recorded which). It is not recorded whose cells these are; they may come from a transplant donor. Sequencing was carried out using blood, either unsorted or a sorted T cell fraction (not recorded which). This chain joins TRBV29-1 and TRBJ2-2; 12 nucleotides align to TRBD2. Here the CDR3 reads CSVGLAGVLTGELFF. The DNA for the CDR3 is TGCAGCGTTGGACTAGCGGGAGTTTTGACCGGGGAGCTGTTTTTT.